One sample yielded the 22 T cell receptor beta chains listed below, sequenced in a study of OX40 agonist ivuxolimab in advanced cancers. The protocol was immunoSEQ multiplex PCR, while the TCRdb copy is restricted to in-frame clones and leaves out a portion. Here the sample spans about 60,000 clones, 91% being singletons. The sequences come from CD4+ or CD8+ T cells sorted from blood, collected in a trial of the OX40 agonist ivuxolimab. Receptors originate from an adult with an advanced solid tumor such as melanoma, head and neck, liver or kidney cancer.

This chain connects TRBV4-1 to TRBJ2-7; possibly TRBD2 for D (6 bases). The CDR3 runs to 13 residues. Trimming stripped 2 bases from V and 6 bases from J, with 11 bases between. Germline CDR1 reads MGHRA; CDR2 reads YSYEKL. Here the CDR3 reads CASSQRGMVEQYF. DNA for the CDR3: TGCGCCAGCAGCCAACGGGGGATGGTCGAGCAGTACTTC.

This chain links TRBV27 with TRBJ2-6; no clear D gene. The CDR3 length is 14 residues. Germline-derived CDR1 and CDR2 are MNHEY and SMNVEV (reference sequence). V was trimmed by 6 bases and J by 0 bases, leaving 6 bases between them. The CDR3 region is CASSLVSGANVLTF. For the CDR3, the DNA is TGTGCCAGCAGCCTAGTCTCTGGGGCCAACGTCCTGACTTTC.

The gene calls are TRBV27 and TRBJ2-3, with 10 bases identical to TRBD1. This CDR3 comprises 15 residues. V shed 7 bases and J 1 base; nucleotides not matched to a gene: 5. The germline CDR1 and CDR2 sequences are MNHEY and SMNVEV (reference sequence). CDR3 in DNA: TGTGCCAGCACCCTAGGGACAGGGGGCACAGATACGCAGTATTTT. Its protein product is CASTLGTGGTDTQYF.

The V and J genes are TRBV9 and TRBJ2-1; the D is unclear. This CDR3 spans 15 amino acids. Trimming removed 0 bases at V and 3 bases at J, with 10 bases between. CDR1 is SGDLS, CDR2 YYNGEE, per germline. This CDR3 is CASSVAVDRYNEQFF. CDR3 DNA: TGTGCCAGCAGCGTAGCTGTGGACCGCTACAATGAGCAGTTCTTC. Filled out from reference TRBV9 and TRBJ2-1, the complete variable domain reads DSGVTQTPKHLITATGQRVTLRCSPRSGDLSVYWYQQSLDQGLQFLIQYYNGEERAKGNILERFSAQQFPDLHSELNLSSLELGDSALYFCASSVAVDRYNEQFFGPGTRLTVL.

This clone showed up just once. The chain uses TRBV6-5 and TRBJ2-2; D is unresolved. Per the germline V gene, CDR1 is MNHEY and CDR2 is SVGAGI. This CDR3 spans 13 amino acids. V lost 6 bases and J 4 bases, leaving 9 bases between the germline ends. The DNA for the CDR3 is TGTGCCAGCAGCGAGACGAGCACCGGGGAGCTGTTTTTT. It yields the protein CASSETSTGELFF.

V gene TRBV28 combines with J gene TRBJ2-3; the D gene could be TRBD1 or TRBD2 (5 bases each). Germline lookup yields CDR1 MDHEN and CDR2 SYDVKM. This CDR3 region has 17 residues. V lost 6 bases and J 4 bases, leaving 23 bases between the germline ends. CDR3 amino acids: CASSPNAEGSEADTQYF. The CDR3, as DNA: TGTGCCAGCAGCCCTAACGCCGAGGGGTCGGAGGCAGATACGCAGTATTTT. The whole variable domain, remainder taken from reference TRBV28 and TRBJ2-3, is DVKVTQSSRYLVKRTGEKVFLECVQDMDHENMFWYRQDPGLGLRLIYFSYDVKMKEKGDIPEGYSVSREKKERFSLILESASTNQTSMYLCASSPNAEGSEADTQYFGPGTRLTVL.

The chain carries TRBV27 and TRBJ2-3, with unresolved D. Between the trimmed V and J ends, which lost 0 bases and 2 bases, there was a span of 9 bases. The CDR3 runs to 15 residues. Germline CDR1 MNHEY, CDR2 SMNVEV (reference sequence). The CDR3 is CASSLSSLHTDTQYF. DNA for the CDR3: TGTGCCAGCAGTTTATCGAGCCTGCACACAGATACGCAGTATTTT.

This chain uses TRBV29-1 with TRBJ2-1; 8 bases line up with TRBD1. From germline, CDR1 is SQVTM and CDR2 ANQGSEA. This CDR3 has 13 residues. V lost 2 bases and J lost 4; bases outside the gene matches: 1. CDR3 DNA: TGCAGCGTTGAAACAGGGGGATACAATGAGCAGTTCTTC. Its translation: CSVETGGYNEQFF.

This chain links TRBV19 with TRBJ2-1; unclear D gene. Trimming cost V 1 base and J 1 base, with 2 bases left between them. CDR3 length: 13 amino acids. In germline, CDR1 is LNHDA, CDR2 SQIVND (reference sequence). The CDR3, as DNA: TGTGCCAGTAGTATAGGGTCCTACAATGAGCAGTTCTTC. Encoded protein: CASSIGSYNEQFF.

The count of this clone is one. The chain has TRBV10-3 and TRBJ2-3, with D tentatively TRBD2 (6 bases). This CDR3 has 17 residues. In germline, CDR1 is ENHRY, CDR2 SYGVKD. Trimming shortened V by 1 base and J by 4 bases, and 18 bases separated the two germline ends. Here the CDR3 DNA reads TGTGCCATCAGTGAGTACACAAGTGGCTGGGAGGCAGATACGCAGTATTTT. It translates to CAISEYTSGWEADTQYF.

V gene TRBV30 combines with J gene TRBJ1-4; no reliable D call. The germline CDR1 and CDR2 sequences are GTSNPN and SVGIG (reference sequence). The germline V and J ends were trimmed by 2 bases and 4 bases, with 8 bases remaining between them. CDR3 length: 13 amino acids. The DNA for the CDR3 is TGTGCCTGGAGTAAAGGCAGTAATGAAAAACTGTTTTTT. Its translation: CAWSKGSNEKLFF.

The rearrangement joins TRBV27 to TRBJ2-2, with 10 bases lining up with TRBD1. This CDR3 contains 14 residues. With V trimmed by 3 bases and J by 7 bases, 2 bases remained unmatched. Germline CDR1 and CDR2: MNHEY and SMNVEV (reference sequence). The CDR3 is CASSLGQGFGELFF. CDR3 sequence (DNA): TGTGCCAGCAGTTTGGGACAGGGGTTCGGGGAGCTGTTTTTT.

V usage is TRBV27 and J usage is TRBJ2-2; tentatively, D is TRBD2 (6 bases). This CDR3 is built from 14 residues. The germline V gene encodes CDR1 MNHEY and CDR2 SMNVEV (reference sequence). Trimming removed 1 base at V and 5 bases at J, with 8 bases between. CDR3 in DNA: TGTGCCAGCAGTTTATACCGGGGGACCGGGGAGCTGTTTTTT. Amino acid sequence: CASSLYRGTGELFF.

The chain couples TRBV2 to TRBJ1-1, with a tentative D call TRBD1 (6 bases). V was shortened by 8 bases and J by 1 base, with 17 bases between the two germline ends. This CDR3 comprises 15 residues. CDR1 SNHLY and CDR2 FYNNEI come from the germline V gene. The CDR3 bases are TGTGCCAGCCTGACCCCGGGGGCAGGGAACACTGAAGCTTTCTTT. Amino acid sequence: CASLTPGAGNTEAFF.

As DNA, the CDR3 is TGTGCCAGCTACGGGATCTCCTACGAGCAGTACGTC. Translated: CASYGISYEQYV. The chain recombines TRBV2 with TRBJ2-7; tentative D call: TRBD2 (5 bases). Germline V lookup: CDR1 SNHLY, CDR2 FYNNEI. V gave up 8 bases and J gave up 0 bases, with 8 bases separating them. The CDR3 runs 12 residues.

The gene calls are TRBV19 and TRBJ1-5; D perhaps matches TRBD1 (6 bases). Trimming left V 0 bases short and J 9 bases short, with 30 bases between. CDR1 and CDR2 from the germline V gene are LNHDA and SQIVND (reference sequence). This CDR3 contains 20 residues. DNA for the CDR3: TGTGCCAGTAGTATAGATCGGGTGGGCAGGGGCCATCCCGGACTGTGGCCCCAGCATTTT. Protein sequence: CASSIDRVGRGHPGLWPQHF.

J is TRBJ2-2 and V is TRBV19, with 10 bases fitting TRBD1. Germline loops: CDR1 LNHDA, CDR2 SQIVND (reference sequence). V dropped 10 bases and J dropped 6; count of bases not matched to a gene: 11. The CDR3 totals 15 residues. DNA of the CDR3: TGTGCCACCCGTGGGGGACAGGGGTTGCCCGGGGAGCTGTTTTTT. This gives the protein CATRGGQGLPGELFF. The full variable domain, with the rest looked up from reference TRBV19 and TRBJ2-2, is DGGITQSPKYLFRKEGQNVTLSCEQNLNHDAMYWYRQDPGQGLRLIYYSQIVNDFQKGDIAEGYSVSREKKESFPLTVTSAQKNPTAFYLCATRGGQGLPGELFFGEGSRLTVL.

V is TRBV4-1 and J is TRBJ2-1; D uncertain. The CDR3 covers 12 residues. Trimming stripped 4 bases from V and 6 bases from J, with 7 bases between. Per germline, CDR1 MGHRA and CDR2 YSYEKL. CDR3 amino acids: CASSPDGNEQFF. The CDR3 nucleotides are TGCGCCAGCAGCCCGGACGGCAATGAGCAGTTCTTC.

This chain joins TRBV9 and TRBJ2-3; 15 nucleotides align to TRBD2. Germline loops: CDR1 SGDLS, CDR2 YYNGEE. CDR3 length equals 17 residues. V shed 7 bases, J shed 2 bases, and the junction held 8 bases outside the gene matches. Written as DNA, the CDR3 is TGTGCCAGCTCCGGACTAGCGGGAGGGGGATACACAGATACGCAGTATTTT. Amino acids: CASSGLAGGGYTDTQYF.

The V and J genes are TRBV21-1 and TRBJ2-7; the table's D call of TRBD1 was not tested on the DNA. TRBV21-1 is tagged as a pseudogene. The CDR3 contains 16 residues. The CDR3 region has the DNA TGTGCCAGGAGTATGGGGATAGGGACAGCGGATTACGAGCAGTACGTC. Protein product: CARSMGIGTADYEQYV.

The V call is TRBV4-1, the J call TRBJ2-1; the D gene is possibly TRBD1 (5 bases). Per germline, CDR1 MGHRA and CDR2 YSYEKL. Trimming pared 1 base from V and 0 bases from J, leaving 10 bases between. This CDR3 has 16 residues. CDR3 sequence (DNA): TGCGCCAGCAGCCAAGGGGCAGGGAACTCCTACAATGAGCAGTTCTTC. This translates into CASSQGAGNSYNEQFF.

This sequence joins TRBV19 and TRBJ2-2; 11 bases align to TRBD2. Germline V gene data show CDR1 as LNHDA and CDR2 as SQIVND (reference sequence). The junction had 17 bases not matched to a gene; V was cut back by 7 bases and J by 7 bases. CDR3 size: 18 residues. CDR3 amino acids: CASTGWTPLAGGIGELFF. In nucleotides, the CDR3 is TGTGCCAGTACCGGATGGACCCCTCTAGCGGGAGGAATCGGGGAGCTGTTTTTT.